The 3 T cell receptor beta chains in this list originate from one sample, sequenced in a study of blood T cell repertoires in COVID-19. The assay was immunoSEQ multiplex PCR, and TCRdb's table has in-frame clones only and misses some. The repertoire holds about 440,000 clones, nearly 90% seen once, with nearly 2% in the top ten. Sequencing was carried out using PBMCs or T cells enriched from blood (not recorded which). All receptors come from a woman between 18 and 29 years old with acute COVID-19.

V and J are TRBV5-8 and TRBJ1-2, with D perhaps matching TRBD1 (5 bases). This CDR3 has 14 amino acids. Germline-derived CDR1 and CDR2 are SGHTS and YDEGEE. V lost 2 bases, J lost 4 bases, and 12 bases lay in between. In DNA, the CDR3 is TGTGCCAGCAGCTTTGGAGGGCAGGGCTATGGCTACACCTTC. The encoded protein is CASSFGGQGYGYTF.

This clone was seen a single time. The J gene is TRBJ2-1, the V gene TRBV11-2; 11 nucleotides align to TRBD1. V lost 1 base and J lost 4; bases outside the gene matches: 6. Per the germline V gene, CDR1 is SGHAT and CDR2 is FQNNGV. The CDR3 extends over 17 amino acids. The CDR3 DNA reads as TGTGCCAGCAGCTTAGGGGGACAGGGGGTACCTTACAATGAGCAGTTCTTC. This sequence encodes CASSLGGQGVPYNEQFF.

V and J are TRBV7-2 and TRBJ2-1; D is ambiguous. The length of the CDR3 is 15 residues. Germline V gives CDR1 SGHTA, CDR2 FQGNSA. Trimming pared 1 base from V and 6 bases from J, leaving 13 bases between. CDR3 protein: CASSLVARRSNEQFF. In DNA, the CDR3 is TGTGCCAGCAGCTTAGTGGCTAGACGGTCCAATGAGCAGTTCTTC. The full variable domain, with the rest looked up from reference TRBV7-2 and TRBJ2-1, is GAGVSQSPSNKVTEKGKDVELRCDPISGHTALYWYRQSLGQGLEFLIYFQGNSAPDKSGLPSDRFSAERTGGSVSTLTIQRTQQEDSAVYLCASSLVARRSNEQFFGPGTRLTVL.